The rows below give T cell receptor beta chains drawn from one sample of a study of T cells after yellow fever vaccination. Using its own MiXCR run on the 5' RACE reads, TCRdb lists one record per CDR3 protein. This table has some 600,000 distinct CDR3 sequences, less than 20% appearing once. The material was PBMCs, obtained about 5 days after the first yellow fever vaccination. These receptors all stem from a man in his late teens or twenties who received the YFV17D yellow fever vaccine. CDR3s include the opening cysteine and the closing phenylalanine or tryptophan. The D gene is left open where the match is weak.

v_call	d_call	j_call	cdr3_aa
TRBV3-1	.	TRBJ1-2	CASSQAGPSPGAQPGYTF
TRBV5-1	.	TRBJ2-5	CASSTGGVQETQYF
TRBV5-1	TRBD1	TRBJ1-1	CASSLPGGGRGNTEAFF
TRBV10-3	.	TRBJ1-1	CAISESRMNTEAFF
TRBV15	.	TRBJ2-1	CATSLASANEQFF
TRBV7-2	.	TRBJ2-7	CASSPGGNVEQYF
TRBV7-2	TRBD2	TRBJ2-7	CASSPGLAEYEQYF
TRBV24-1	.	TRBJ2-3	CATSDPQGVGDTQYF
TRBV7-9	.	TRBJ1-2	CASHSRATYGYTF
TRBV12-3/TRBV12-4	.	TRBJ1-6	CASSLQGRVGSPLHF
TRBV20-1	.	TRBJ2-7	CSVVGGLDYEQYF
TRBV13	.	TRBJ1-1	CASSRNPSATEAFF
TRBV5-1	.	TRBJ1-1	CASSLGAGVAEAFF
TRBV28	.	TRBJ1-1	CASSRRGAEAFF
TRBV12-3/TRBV12-4	.	TRBJ2-2	CASSLWGDLNTGELFF
TRBV4-3	TRBD1	TRBJ2-7	CASSQAWTGSDEQYF
TRBV6-2/TRBV6-3	TRBD1	TRBJ1-5	CASSRTGWGHQPQHF
TRBV4-3	.	TRBJ2-3	CASSPTDSHTQYF
TRBV25-1	.	TRBJ2-2	CASSGARGFDGELFF
TRBV5-5	.	TRBJ2-1	CAMSPGSLGFEQFF
TRBV4-3	.	TRBJ2-7	CASSRAAGTGHYEQYF
TRBV4-3	TRBD1	TRBJ2-7	CASSQDRVSSYEQYF
TRBV24-1	.	TRBJ2-3	CATSDFGRADTQYF
TRBV6-5	.	TRBJ2-1	CASSFAGQRIYNEQFF
TRBV5-1	TRBD2	TRBJ2-3	CASSSRTSDTQYF
TRBV27	.	TRBJ2-1	CASSLERMSYNEQFF
TRBV4-1	.	TRBJ1-1	CASSPDGITEAFF
TRBV28	.	TRBJ1-1	CASSLRFRRNTEAFF
TRBV6-1	TRBD1	TRBJ2-7	CASSESGQALAKQYF